Listed here are 21 T cell receptor beta chains from one sample, sequenced in a study of long-term antiretroviral therapy in people with HIV. The libraries were made with immunoSEQ v3.0 at survey level. The data were produced by immunoSEQ multiplex PCR, yet TCRdb's version contains in-frame clones alone and is incomplete. The sample has just under 35,000 clones, roughly 85% seen once; the top ten hold about 5.3%. This specimen was unsorted PBMCs, taken roughly 2.9 years before starting antiretroviral therapy. Receptors were obtained from a woman aged 25-40 years with HIV.

The CDR3 loop reads CASMDRGYQPQHF. CDR3 nucleotide sequence: TGTGCCAGTATGGACAGGGGGTATCAGCCCCAGCATTTT. The V and J genes are TRBV19 and TRBJ1-5; TRBD1 agrees at 10 bases. The CDR3 sequence is 13 residues long. Trimming took 7 bases from V and 5 from J; bases not matched to a gene: 2. Germline V gives CDR1 LNHDA, CDR2 SQIVND (reference sequence).

V gene TRBV25-1 combines with J gene TRBJ1-6; perhaps TRBD1 as D (5 bases). Germline V gene lookup returns CDR1 MGHDK and CDR2 SYGVNS. This CDR3 is 15 amino acids long. V lost 1 base and J lost 5, with 9 bases in between. The CDR3 bases are TGTGCCAGCAGTGAATGGAAGGGGAATAATTCACCCCTCCACTTT. Protein sequence: CASSEWKGNNSPLHF.

The V and J genes are TRBV6-6 and TRBJ1-2, with 7 bases fitting TRBD1. This CDR3 is 14 amino acids long. After removal of 5 bases from V and 4 bases from J, the junction contained 7 bases not matched to a gene. The germline V gene encodes CDR1 MNHNY and CDR2 SVGAGI (reference sequence). The CDR3 sequence: CASSVGQSFYGYTF. The CDR3 DNA reads as TGTGCCAGCAGTGTGGGACAGAGTTTCTATGGCTACACCTTC.

CDR3 amino acids: CAWKVAGPGNTIYF. CDR3 nucleotide sequence: TGTGCCTGGAAGGTAGCGGGCCCTGGAAACACCATATATTTT. V and J are TRBV30 and TRBJ1-3, with D uncertain. V lost 4 bases and J lost 2, with 12 bases in between. This CDR3 region has 14 residues. CDR1 is GTSNPN and CDR2 is SVGIG in the germline V gene (reference sequence).

This rearrangement joins TRBV5-1 to TRBJ2-2; 8 positions match TRBD1. J gave up 6 bases and V 4 bases, and 5 bases lay outside the gene matches. The CDR3 is 14 residues long. Germline-derived CDR1 and CDR2 are SGHRS and YFSETQ. DNA for the CDR3: TGCGCCAGCAGCCATGGACAGGGCCCCGGGGAGCTGTTTTTT. Encoded protein: CASSHGQGPGELFF.

This clone was recorded only once. V gene TRBV19 combines with J gene TRBJ2-7; D unresolved. Trimming removed 1 base at V and 4 bases at J, with 17 bases between. This CDR3 has 16 residues. CDR1 and CDR2 (germline): LNHDA, SQIVND (reference sequence). The CDR3 is CASSIGPALSAYEQYF. For the CDR3, the DNA is TGTGCCAGTAGTATAGGGCCAGCACTGTCCGCTTACGAGCAGTACTTC.

The V call is TRBV29-1, the J call TRBJ1-5; TRBD1 might be the D (5 bases). The CDR3 is 13 residues long. V was clipped by 4 bases and J by 3 bases, with 10 bases between them. The V gene's germline CDR1 is SQVTM and CDR2 ANQGSEA. CDR3 nucleotide sequence: TGCAGCGTTGCACGGGGGTACAATCAGCCCCAGCATTTT. Translation gives CSVARGYNQPQHF.

The chain links TRBV21-1 to TRBJ1-2; whether TRBD1, the table's D call, matches the DNA was not checked. TRBV21-1 is given as a pseudogene. This CDR3 has 16 residues. This CDR3 reads CASSTLGTASNYGYTF. The CDR3 nucleotides read TGTGCCAGCAGCACTCTGGGGACAGCTAGTAACTATGGCTACACCTTC.

The chain joins TRBV7-8 to TRBJ2-4; D tentatively reads TRBD1 or TRBD2 (5 bases each). Looked up from germline, CDR1 is SGHVS and CDR2 is FQNEAQ. V shed 3 bases and J shed 6 bases, with 12 bases lying between them. This CDR3 spans 14 amino acids. The CDR3 here is CASSFSGTGNIQYF. The CDR3 DNA follows: TGTGCCAGCAGCTTTTCCGGGACGGGAAACATTCAGTACTTC.

The chain carries TRBV6-6 and TRBJ1-1, with D possibly being TRBD1 (5 bases). This CDR3 spans 14 amino acids. Trimming took 2 bases from V and 5 from J, leaving 12 bases between them. Per germline, CDR1 MNHNY and CDR2 SVGAGI (reference sequence). This CDR3 reads CASSYGTMGTEAFF. The CDR3 region has the DNA TGTGCCAGCAGTTACGGGACCATGGGGACTGAAGCTTTCTTT.

V gene TRBV27 combines with J gene TRBJ2-3; D call uncertain. Trimming pared 2 bases from V and 0 bases from J, leaving 9 bases between. Germline CDR1 MNHEY, CDR2 SMNVEV (reference sequence). This CDR3 has 15 residues. The CDR3 coding sequence is TGTGCCAGCAGTTTAGCCAGCTCTAGCACAGATACGCAGTATTTT. This translates into CASSLASSSTDTQYF.

The genes are TRBV14 and TRBJ1-1; D not certain. Germline V lookup: CDR1 SGHDN, CDR2 FVKESK. Trimming took off 6 bases at V and 5 bases at J, with 10 bases between the two ends. The CDR3 extends over 12 amino acids. CDR3 nucleotide sequence: TGTGCCAGCAGTAATTGGAAAACTGAAGCTTTCTTT. Translated, it gives CASSNWKTEAFF.

V and J are TRBV6-1 and TRBJ2-2; a possible D gene is TRBD1 (6 bases). Germline V gene sequence: CDR1 MNHNS, CDR2 SASEGT. The CDR3 is 13 residues long. The V gene lost 5 bases and the J gene lost 6 bases, with 10 bases spanning the gap. CDR3 amino acids: CASSPKGAGELFF. For the CDR3, the DNA is TGTGCCAGCAGTCCAAAGGGGGCCGGGGAGCTGTTTTTT.

The CDR3 here is CASSSGTGANIQYF. Here the CDR3 DNA reads TGCGCCAGCAGCTCTGGGACTGGCGCCAACATTCAGTACTTC. V gene TRBV5-1 combines with J gene TRBJ2-4, with a tentative D call TRBD2 (6 bases). The CDR3 spans 14 residues. V lost 3 bases and J 7 bases, leaving 14 bases between the germline ends. CDR1 is SGHRS, CDR2 YFSETQ, per germline.

The chain recombines TRBV11-2 with TRBJ2-2; TRBD1 matches at 10 bases. CDR1 is SGHAT, CDR2 FQNNGV, per germline. The CDR3 is 15 residues long. Trimming cost V 5 bases and J 7 bases; bases outside gene matches: 7. CDR3 residues: CASSLAGQGFGELFF. CDR3 DNA: TGTGCCAGCAGCCTCGCGGGACAGGGGTTCGGGGAGCTGTTTTTT.

The chain has TRBV11-1 and TRBJ1-3, with a possible D match to TRBD1 (5 bases). CDR1 and CDR2 (germline): SGHAT, FQDESV (reference sequence). This CDR3 contains 13 residues. Deletions cut 4 bases from V and 7 bases from J, with 11 bases between. The CDR3 loop is CASSSGPGNTIYF. DNA for the CDR3: TGTGCCAGCAGCTCCGGACCAGGGAACACCATATATTTT.

This clone was found once. The chain recombines TRBV19 with TRBJ2-1; D may be TRBD1 (6 bases). Germline V lookup: CDR1 LNHDA, CDR2 SQIVND (reference sequence). The CDR3 sequence is 16 residues long. V was cut by 7 bases and J by 0 bases, with 16 bases left in between. The CDR3 DNA sequence: TGTGCCAGTACCGCGTTTACAGGGAGCTCCTACAATGAGCAGTTCTTC. Translation gives CASTAFTGSSYNEQFF.

This clone has more than one count but fewer than ten. This rearrangement joins TRBV25-1 to TRBJ2-1; no clear D gene. The V end lost 4 bases, the J end lost 0 bases, and 4 bases lay between the germline ends. CDR3 size: 13 residues. The V gene's germline CDR1 is MGHDK and CDR2 SYGVNS. The CDR3 nucleotides are TGTGCCAGCAGTGTGCTCTCCTACAATGAGCAGTTCTTC. Translated: CASSVLSYNEQFF.

The V and J genes are TRBV5-4 and TRBJ1-2; D not certain. The CDR3 runs to 15 residues. Germline V lookup: CDR1 SGHNT, CDR2 YYREEE (reference sequence). With 0 bases removed from V and 6 bases from J, the gap between germline ends came to 15 bases. For the CDR3, the DNA is TGTGCCAGCAGCTTGGTGGGCAGCAGCGTCCATGGCTACACCTTC. It specifies CASSLVGSSVHGYTF.

The V and J genes are TRBV9 and TRBJ2-2; tentative D call: TRBD2 (5 bases). This CDR3 contains 15 residues. Germline-derived CDR1 and CDR2 are SGDLS and YYNGEE. Between the trimmed V and J ends, which lost 2 bases and 7 bases, there was a span of 15 bases. The CDR3 DNA sequence: TGTGCCAGCAGCGTCGGGCCAGCGGCGGGCGGGGAGCTGTTTTTT. Protein: CASSVGPAAGGELFF.

The chain has TRBV4-2 and TRBJ2-5; 10 nucleotides agree with TRBD2. Germline V CDR1 and CDR2: LGHNA, YNFKEQ. The CDR3 is 18 amino acids. The V gene end was trimmed by 1 base and the J gene end by 0 bases; junction bases not matched to a gene: 8. The chain's CDR3 is CASSQGGAGGPYQETQYF. The CDR3 DNA reads TGTGCCAGCAGCCAAGGCGGAGCGGGGGGGCCGTACCAAGAGACCCAGTACTTC.